This TCR beta chain emerged from a study of OX40 agonist ivuxolimab in advanced cancers. At the level of the study: In this trial design, patients received ivuxolimab intravenously at 0.01 to 10 mg/kg every 2 weeks. General study points: On average, CD8+ T cells had more expanded clones than CD4+. Low normalized clonal expansion also occurred in some nonresponding patients.

V was trimmed by 3 bases and J by 5 bases, leaving 7 bases between them. The CDR3 extends over 12 amino acids. Per the germline V gene, CDR1 is SGHNT and CDR2 is YENEEA. Here immunoSEQ multiplex PCR was the method, and the copy in TCRdb shows in-frame clones only, minus some. The sample has under 90,000 clones; around nine tenths are singletons. This clone has only one observation. The antigen remains unidentified. The material was CD4+ or CD8+ T cells sorted from blood, obtained in a trial of the OX40 agonist ivuxolimab. The chain has TRBV11-3 and TRBJ2-5; D assignment may be TRBD1 or TRBD2 (6 bases each). The clonotype comes from an adult with an advanced solid tumor such as melanoma, head and neck, liver or kidney cancer. The CDR3 loop reads CASSFGGETQYF. The DNA for the CDR3 is TGTGCCAGCAGCTTCGGGGGCGAGACCCAGTACTTC.